The 29 T cell receptor beta chains in this list originate from one sample, sequenced in a study of control samples from healthy donors and cancer patients (dated by TCRdb to about 2020). The library was prepared using the immunoSEQ multiplex PCR assay. The table was pulled from immuneACCESS by TCRdb, which kept in-frame rearrangements only. Such tables lose some clones; where checked, under half of the loss comes from unresolved V genes, and the rest has no known cause. This sample lists just under 150,000 clones; 91% were detected once. The ten largest make up about 3% of the sample. The specimen sequenced was blood. These receptors were obtained from a man aged 30-40 years in good health.

The chain uses TRBV25-1 and TRBJ1-1; the D gene is possibly TRBD1 (5 bases). This CDR3 is built from 13 residues. Trimming took 6 bases from V and 1 from J, leaving 9 bases between them. Germline V gives CDR1 MGHDK, CDR2 SYGVNS. The CDR3 sequence: CASRPTGNTEAFF. DNA for the CDR3: TGTGCCAGCAGGCCAACAGGGAACACTGAAGCTTTCTTT.

A single count supports this clone. V and J are TRBV9 and TRBJ1-3; 7 nucleotides match TRBD1. Per the germline V gene, CDR1 is SGDLS and CDR2 is YYNGEE. The CDR3 runs 15 residues. V gave up 3 bases and J gave up 2 bases; unmatched junction bases: 5. The CDR3 nucleotides are TGTGCCAGCAGCGGCTACAGGGGTCCTGGAAACACCATATATTTT. This translates into CASSGYRGPGNTIYF.

The V call is TRBV13, the J call TRBJ1-3; tentative D call: TRBD1 (5 bases). Trimming removed 4 bases from V and 7 bases from J, with 8 bases in between. Germline CDR1 is PRHDT and CDR2 is FYEKMQ (reference sequence). CDR3 length: 12 amino acids. The CDR3 bases are TGTGCCAGCAGCTCGGGACCGAACACCATATATTTT. This sequence encodes CASSSGPNTIYF.

V is TRBV24-1 and J is TRBJ2-7, with D possibly matching TRBD2 (5 bases). CDR1 is KGHDR and CDR2 is SFDVKD in the germline V gene. Deletions cut 3 bases from V and 5 bases from J, with 22 bases between. The CDR3 runs 17 residues. CDR3 loop: CATSDRRVGGGRDEQYF. DNA of the CDR3: TGTGCCACCAGTGATCGACGCGTTGGCGGAGGAAGGGACGAGCAGTACTTC.

The chain combines TRBV7-7 with TRBJ2-1, with 11 bases identical to TRBD2. J gave up 8 bases and V 5 bases, and 8 bases lay outside the gene matches. Germline V gene data show CDR1 as SSHAT and CDR2 as FNYEAQ (reference sequence). The CDR3 sequence is 15 residues long. Written as DNA, the CDR3 is TGTGCCAGCAGCCTTAGCGGGGGGGCCTTGGATGAGCAGTTCTTC. This translates into CASSLSGGALDEQFF.

The V and J genes are TRBV9 and TRBJ2-3; 8 bases match TRBD2. The CDR3 is made up of 15 amino acids. Germline V gene data show CDR1 as SGDLS and CDR2 as YYNGEE. The V gene end was trimmed by 3 bases and the J gene end by 4 bases; junction bases not matched to a gene: 7. The CDR3 sequence is CASSDGTSDSDTQYF. As DNA, the CDR3 is TGTGCCAGCAGCGACGGGACTAGTGATTCAGATACGCAGTATTTT.

V is TRBV29-1 and J is TRBJ1-2; 9 nucleotides line up with TRBD1. The CDR3 has 13 residues. V lost 7 bases, J lost 4 bases, and 7 bases stayed unmatched. The germline gives CDR1 SQVTM, CDR2 ANQGSEA. In DNA form, the CDR3 reads TGCAGCGCCTACAGGGGGCGCAGCTATGGCTACACCTTC. Translation: CSAYRGRSYGYTF.

The genes are TRBV4-2 and TRBJ1-2; 8 nucleotides align to TRBD1. Germline V gene sequence: CDR1 LGHNA, CDR2 YNFKEQ. The CDR3 runs to 15 residues. V was clipped by 1 base and J by 4 bases; unmatched bases: 5. CDR3 DNA: TGTGCCAGCAGCCAAGGACCAGGGGGCGTCTATGGCTACACCTTC. Its protein product is CASSQGPGGVYGYTF.

This rearrangement joins TRBV14 to TRBJ2-7; tentatively, D is TRBD1 or TRBD2 (7 bases each). The V gene's germline CDR1 is SGHDN and CDR2 FVKESK. Trimming left V 2 bases short and J 6 bases short, with 11 bases between. This CDR3 is 13 amino acids long. The CDR3 protein is CASSQTRGGEQYF. CDR3 bases: TGTGCCAGCAGCCAAACCAGGGGGGGCGAGCAGTACTTC.

As regards this clone: The junction and the germline gene differ at one end; a read error may be behind it. The chain joins TRBV6-1 to TRBJ2-7; no definite D call. The CDR3 is 15 residues long. Germline values: CDR1 MNHNS, CDR2 SASEGT. This chain's CDR3 is CASSEEPFQTYEQYF. CDR3 DNA sequence: TGTGCCAGCAGCGAAGAGCCCTTCCAAACCTACGAGCAGTACTTC.

A single count supports this clone. The J gene is TRBJ1-5, the V gene TRBV5-1; D is undetermined. The ends were cut back, 0 bases at V and 4 bases at J, with 5 bases in the middle. The CDR3 extends over 13 amino acids. Germline V gene lookup returns CDR1 SGHRS and CDR2 YFSETQ. CDR3 nucleotide sequence: TGCGCCAGCAGCTTGGACGGGAATCAGCCCCAGCATTTT. The encoded protein is CASSLDGNQPQHF.

The chain has TRBV2 and TRBJ1-4; possible D gene TRBD1, 5 bases. The V end was cut by 7 bases, the J end by 4 bases, with 16 bases between. CDR3 length: 15 amino acids. Germline V gives CDR1 SNHLY, CDR2 FYNNEI. The CDR3 loop is CASILQDPLNEKLFF. The CDR3, as DNA: TGTGCCAGCATCCTACAGGATCCCCTTAATGAAAAACTGTTTTTT.

The chain employs TRBV18 and TRBJ1-2, with 10 positions matching TRBD1. The CDR3 has 17 amino acids. V trimming: 4 bases; J trimming: 1 base; junction bases outside the gene matches: 9. The germline CDR1 and CDR2 sequences are KGHSH and LQKENI. CDR3 loop: CASSLSRDRGFNYGYTF. In DNA form, the CDR3 reads TGTGCCAGCTCACTTTCCAGGGACAGGGGTTTTAACTATGGCTACACCTTC.

The chain combines TRBV18 with TRBJ1-6, with 8 positions matching TRBD1. Germline V gene sequence: CDR1 KGHSH, CDR2 LQKENI. The CDR3 runs 18 residues. V lost 3 bases, J lost 3 bases, and 10 bases stayed unmatched. The CDR3 region has the DNA TGTGCCAGCTCACCGAGTCCTCAGGGGGCTAGCTATAATTCACCCCTCCACTTT. This gives the protein CASSPSPQGASYNSPLHF.

J is TRBJ2-2 and V is TRBV3-1 (or the pseudogene TRBV3-2); 10 bases match TRBD2. Germline V gives CDR1 LGHDT, CDR2 YNNKEL (reference sequence). The J segment lost 4 bases and the V segment lost 1 base, leaving 6 bases of the junction unmatched. The CDR3 sequence is 17 residues long. In DNA form, the CDR3 reads TGTGCCAGCAGCCAAGGTCTAGCGGGGGCCGTCACCGGGGAGCTGTTTTTT. Translating gives CASSQGLAGAVTGELFF.

The chain is built from TRBV5-4 and TRBJ1-2; D is ambiguous. Germline CDR1 is SGHNT and CDR2 is YYREEE (reference sequence). The V gene lost 0 bases and the J gene lost 0 bases, with 6 bases spanning the gap. This CDR3 contains 14 residues. CDR3 region: CASSLGQANYGYTF. The CDR3, as DNA: TGTGCCAGCAGCTTGGGTCAGGCTAACTATGGCTACACCTTC.

This chain connects TRBV2 to TRBJ1-5; D remains ambiguous. The CDR3 runs to 14 residues. Trimming left V 0 bases short and J 2 bases short, with 5 bases between. Germline V gene data show CDR1 as SNHLY and CDR2 as FYNNEI. The CDR3 here is CASSEASGNQPQHF. The CDR3, as DNA: TGTGCCAGCAGTGAAGCGTCAGGCAATCAGCCCCAGCATTTT.

The rearrangement uses TRBV5-1 and TRBJ1-5, with a weak D call TRBD1 (6 bases). The CDR3 extends over 20 amino acids. CDR1 is SGHRS and CDR2 is YFSETQ in the germline V gene. Trimming stripped 0 bases from V and 0 bases from J, with 22 bases between. CDR3 region: CASSLDSPAGARDSNQPQHF. The DNA of the CDR3 is TGCGCCAGCAGCTTGGATTCCCCGGCGGGGGCGAGGGATAGCAATCAGCCCCAGCATTTT.

This rearrangement joins TRBV7-9 to TRBJ1-6, with D possibly being TRBD1 (6 bases). Looked up from germline, CDR1 is SEHNR and CDR2 is FQNEAQ (reference sequence). With 3 bases removed from V and 14 bases from J, the gap between germline ends came to 11 bases. The CDR3 is 12 residues long. The CDR3 DNA reads TGTGCCAGCAGCTTTAGGGACAACACCCTCCACTTT. The encoded protein is CASSFRDNTLHF.

This chain connects TRBV5-4 to TRBJ1-1; D unresolved. The germline V gene encodes CDR1 SGHNT and CDR2 YYREEE (reference sequence). The V and J ends lost 1 base and 4 bases respectively, with 8 bases between them. The CDR3 has 13 residues. CDR3 in DNA: TGTGCCAGCAGCTTGTCGTCCAGCACTGAAGCTTTCTTT. Protein sequence: CASSLSSSTEAFF.

The chain links TRBV6-2 or TRBV6-3 to TRBJ1-2; D gene ambiguous. The CDR3 runs 16 residues. The V end lost 0 bases, the J end lost 1 base, and 12 bases lay between the germline ends. Germline CDR1 is MNHEY and CDR2 is SVGEGT. The CDR3 nucleotides are TGTGCCAGCAGTTACTCAACCTATGGGGATAACTATGGCTACACCTTC. This translates into CASSYSTYGDNYGYTF.

The chain couples TRBV2 to TRBJ1-1, with 7 bases matching TRBD1. V lost 6 bases and J lost 1; bases outside the gene matches: 8. Germline assignment: CDR1 SNHLY and CDR2 FYNNEI. This CDR3 spans 15 amino acids. CDR3 nucleotide sequence: TGTGCCAGCAGCGCCGAGGGACAGCAGAACACTGAAGCTTTCTTT. Encoded protein: CASSAEGQQNTEAFF.

The chain uses TRBV14 and TRBJ1-6, with 7 nucleotides matching TRBD1. With V trimmed by 7 bases and J by 11 bases, 8 bases remained unmatched. The CDR3 sequence is 13 residues long. The germline gives CDR1 SGHDN, CDR2 FVKESK. CDR3 sequence (DNA): TGTGCCAGCACAGGGGCCAGGGGGGCACCCCTCCACTTT. Encoded protein: CASTGARGAPLHF.

The count of this clone is one. CDR3 residues: CASSSDIEKDEQYF. CDR3 nucleotides: TGTGCCAGCAGCTCGGACATTGAAAAGGACGAGCAGTACTTC. V gene TRBV5-4 combines with J gene TRBJ2-7; D is possibly TRBD1 (5 bases). Trimming took 3 bases from V and 5 from J, leaving 15 bases between them. The CDR3 runs to 14 residues. CDR1 and CDR2 (germline): SGHNT, YYREEE (reference sequence).

The chain has TRBV27 and TRBJ2-7; 9 bases are shared with TRBD1. This CDR3 is built from 14 residues. J gave up 5 bases and V 5 bases, and 7 bases lay outside the gene matches. CDR1 and CDR2 from the germline V gene are MNHEY and SMNVEV (reference sequence). The CDR3 nucleotides are TGTGCCAGCAGTACCGGGACAGGGAAGAACGAGCAGTACTTC. Its translation: CASSTGTGKNEQYF.

The J gene is TRBJ2-1, the V gene TRBV19; TRBD1 matches at 12 bases. J lost 7 bases, V lost 11 bases, and 6 bases had no gene match. The CDR3 is 13 amino acids. Germline V gives CDR1 LNHDA, CDR2 SQIVND (reference sequence). This CDR3 is CASGTGGTNEQFF. The DNA of the CDR3 is TGTGCCTCAGGGACAGGGGGCACGAATGAGCAGTTCTTC.

The chain couples TRBV11-2 to TRBJ2-3; unclear D gene. The V gene's germline CDR1 is SGHAT and CDR2 FQNNGV. The CDR3 is 13 residues long. Trimming pared 3 bases from V and 6 bases from J, leaving 10 bases between. In DNA, the CDR3 is TGTGCCAGCAGCTTTCGGCAGCCTGATACGCAGTATTTT. Protein sequence: CASSFRQPDTQYF.

In this sample, this clone turned up once. V is TRBV25-1 and J is TRBJ1-4; D is unresolved. Germline V gene lookup returns CDR1 MGHDK and CDR2 SYGVNS. The CDR3 runs 13 residues. V dropped 6 bases and J dropped 4 bases, with 9 bases sitting between them. The CDR3 DNA sequence: TGTGCCAGCAGGGGGTGGCGTAATGAAAAACTGTTTTTT. It translates to CASRGWRNEKLFF.

The CDR3 sequence is CASSRAGDSTDTQYF. The CDR3 coding sequence is TGTGCCAGCAGTAGAGCGGGCGACTCCACAGATACGCAGTATTTT. This chain connects TRBV6-5 to TRBJ2-3; possible D gene TRBD2, 6 bases. V lost 5 bases and J 2 bases, leaving 14 bases between the germline ends. This CDR3 spans 15 amino acids. The germline V gene has CDR1 MNHEY and CDR2 SVGAGI.